This T cell receptor (beta chain) was documented in a study of metastatic and nonmetastatic thyroid tumors. No treatment had been given to any patient before thyroid surgery. TCRdb re-called clones from the PCR reads using MiXCR. Here the sample spans 20,000 to 25,000 clones, roughly 24% being singletons. Germline lookup yields CDR1 SGHAT and CDR2 FQDESV (reference sequence). V lost 5 bases, J lost 5 bases, and 19 bases lay in between. The CDR3 extends over 16 amino acids. Sequences were obtained from tumor tissue. The rearrangement links TRBV11-1 to TRBJ2-1; D perhaps matches TRBD1 (6 bases). The sequence was collected from a female donor with papillary thyroid cancer or a benign thyroid nodule (not recorded which). Some clones in this sample may be carry-over from other donors' samples. CDR3 bases: TGTGCCAGCAGCCGCGCAGGGGCTAGCAGGCACAATGAGCAGTTCTTC. Translating it yields CASSRAGASRHNEQFF. Full variable domain (remainder filled in from reference TRBV11-1 and TRBJ2-1): EAEVAQSPRYKITEKSQAVAFWCDPISGHATLYWYRQILGQGPELLVQFQDESVVDDSQLPKDRFSAERLKGVDSTLKIQPAELGDSAMYLCASSRAGASRHNEQFFGPGTRLTVL.